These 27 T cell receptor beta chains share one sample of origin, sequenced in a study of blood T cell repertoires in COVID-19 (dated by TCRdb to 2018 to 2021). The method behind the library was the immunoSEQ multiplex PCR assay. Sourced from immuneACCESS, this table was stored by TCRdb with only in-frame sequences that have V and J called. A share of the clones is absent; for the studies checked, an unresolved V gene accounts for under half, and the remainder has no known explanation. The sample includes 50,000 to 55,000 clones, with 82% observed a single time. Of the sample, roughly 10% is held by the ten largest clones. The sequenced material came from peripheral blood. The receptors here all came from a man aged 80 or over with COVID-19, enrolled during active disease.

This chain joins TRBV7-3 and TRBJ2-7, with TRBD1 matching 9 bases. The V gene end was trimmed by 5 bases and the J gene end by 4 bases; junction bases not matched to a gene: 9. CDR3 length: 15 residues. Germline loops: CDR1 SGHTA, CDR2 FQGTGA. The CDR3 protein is CASSQAGTGIYEQYF. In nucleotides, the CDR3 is TGTGCCAGCAGCCAAGCCGGGACAGGGATATACGAGCAGTACTTC.

The CDR3 bases are TGCGCCAGCAGCCCACCTAGCGGGCTTTACAATGAGCAGTTCTTC. It is translated as CASSPPSGLYNEQFF. The rearrangement uses TRBV5-1 and TRBJ2-1; 8 bases are shared with TRBD2. Per germline, CDR1 SGHRS and CDR2 YFSETQ. With V trimmed by 4 bases and J by 4 bases, 7 bases remained unmatched. The CDR3 runs 15 residues.

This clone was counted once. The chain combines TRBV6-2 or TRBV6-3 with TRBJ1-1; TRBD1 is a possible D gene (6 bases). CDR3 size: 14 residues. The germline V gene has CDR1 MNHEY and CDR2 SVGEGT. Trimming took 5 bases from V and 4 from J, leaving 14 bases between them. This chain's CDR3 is CASSIQGEVTEAFF. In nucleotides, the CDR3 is TGTGCCAGCAGTATACAGGGTGAGGTCACTGAAGCTTTCTTT.

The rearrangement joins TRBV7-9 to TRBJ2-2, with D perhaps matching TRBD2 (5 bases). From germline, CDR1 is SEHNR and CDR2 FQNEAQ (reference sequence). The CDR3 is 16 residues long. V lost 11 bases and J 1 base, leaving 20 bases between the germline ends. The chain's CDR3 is CAPGKGAQLNTGELFF. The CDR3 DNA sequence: TGTGCCCCCGGCAAGGGAGCTCAGTTGAACACCGGGGAGCTGTTTTTT.

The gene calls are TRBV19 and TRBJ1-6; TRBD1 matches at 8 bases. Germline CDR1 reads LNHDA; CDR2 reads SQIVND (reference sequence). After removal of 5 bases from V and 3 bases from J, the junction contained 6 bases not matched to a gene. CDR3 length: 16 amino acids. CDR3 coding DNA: TGTGCCAGTAGTCCCGGGACAGGATTCTATAATTCACCCCTCCACTTT. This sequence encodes CASSPGTGFYNSPLHF.

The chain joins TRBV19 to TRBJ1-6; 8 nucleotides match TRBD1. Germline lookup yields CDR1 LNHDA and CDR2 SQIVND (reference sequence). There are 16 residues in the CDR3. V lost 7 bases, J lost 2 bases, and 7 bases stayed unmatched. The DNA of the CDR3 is TGTGCCAGTACGCCAGGGGGCACCCCCTATAATTCACCCCTCCACTTT. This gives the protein CASTPGGTPYNSPLHF.

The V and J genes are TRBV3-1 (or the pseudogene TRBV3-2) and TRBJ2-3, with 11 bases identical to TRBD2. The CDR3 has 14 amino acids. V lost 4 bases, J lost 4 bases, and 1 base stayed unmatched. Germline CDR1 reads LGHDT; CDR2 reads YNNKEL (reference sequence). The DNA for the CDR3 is TGTGCCAGCAGCCTAGCGGGGGGGGCAGATACGCAGTATTTT. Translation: CASSLAGGADTQYF.

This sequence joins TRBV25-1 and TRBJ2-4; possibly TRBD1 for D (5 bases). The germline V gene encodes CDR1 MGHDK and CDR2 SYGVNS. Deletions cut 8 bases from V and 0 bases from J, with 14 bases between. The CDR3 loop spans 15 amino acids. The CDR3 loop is CASADTLLAKNIQYF. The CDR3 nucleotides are TGTGCCAGCGCGGACACCCTACTAGCCAAAAACATTCAGTACTTC.

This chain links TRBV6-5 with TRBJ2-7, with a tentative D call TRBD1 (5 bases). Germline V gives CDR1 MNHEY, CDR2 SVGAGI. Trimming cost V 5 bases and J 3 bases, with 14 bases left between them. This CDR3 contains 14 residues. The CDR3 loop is CASSLTTRVYEQYF. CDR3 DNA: TGTGCCAGCAGTCTAACAACCAGGGTCTACGAGCAGTACTTC.

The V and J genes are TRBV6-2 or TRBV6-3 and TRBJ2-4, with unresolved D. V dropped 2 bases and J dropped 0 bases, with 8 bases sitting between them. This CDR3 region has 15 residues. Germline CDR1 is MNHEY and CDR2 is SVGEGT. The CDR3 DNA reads TGTGCCAGCAGTTACGTGGGCGTAGCCAAAAACATTCAGTACTTC. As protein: CASSYVGVAKNIQYF.

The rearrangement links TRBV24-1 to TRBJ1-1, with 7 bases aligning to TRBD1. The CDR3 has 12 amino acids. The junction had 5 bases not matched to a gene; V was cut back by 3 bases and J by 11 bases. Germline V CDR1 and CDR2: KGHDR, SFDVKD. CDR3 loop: CATSDHGTEAFF. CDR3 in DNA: TGTGCCACCAGTGATCACGGGACAGAGGCTTTCTTT.

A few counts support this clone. The DNA of the CDR3 is TGTGCCAGCACCAAATCGCACGCGGGGAATTCACCCCTCCACTTT. Protein sequence: CASTKSHAGNSPLHF. V is TRBV27 and J is TRBJ1-6; D is unresolved. V lost 7 bases to trimming and J lost 7 bases, with 17 bases between them. Germline values: CDR1 MNHEY, CDR2 SMNVEV (reference sequence). The CDR3 contains 15 residues.

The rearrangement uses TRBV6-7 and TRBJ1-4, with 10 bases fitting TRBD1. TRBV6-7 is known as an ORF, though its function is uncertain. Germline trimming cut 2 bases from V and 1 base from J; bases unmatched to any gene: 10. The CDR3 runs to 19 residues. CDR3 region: CASSYPGTGDMRTNEKLFF. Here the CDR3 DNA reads TGTGCCAGCAGTTACCCCGGGACAGGGGATATGAGAACTAATGAAAAACTGTTTTTT.

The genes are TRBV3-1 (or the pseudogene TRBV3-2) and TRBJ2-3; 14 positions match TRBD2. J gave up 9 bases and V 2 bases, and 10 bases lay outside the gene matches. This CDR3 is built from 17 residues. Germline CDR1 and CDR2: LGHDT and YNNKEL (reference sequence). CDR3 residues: CASSQQPGLAGAGTQYF. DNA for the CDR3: TGTGCCAGCAGCCAACAACCGGGACTAGCGGGGGCGGGGACGCAGTATTTT.

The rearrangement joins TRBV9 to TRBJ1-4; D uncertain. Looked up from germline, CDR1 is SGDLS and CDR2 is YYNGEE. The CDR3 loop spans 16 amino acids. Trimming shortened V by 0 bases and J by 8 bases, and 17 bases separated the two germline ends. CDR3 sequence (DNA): TGTGCCAGCAGCGTAGGGGGAAACATAGGAGGAGAAAAACTGTTTTTT. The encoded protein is CASSVGGNIGGEKLFF.

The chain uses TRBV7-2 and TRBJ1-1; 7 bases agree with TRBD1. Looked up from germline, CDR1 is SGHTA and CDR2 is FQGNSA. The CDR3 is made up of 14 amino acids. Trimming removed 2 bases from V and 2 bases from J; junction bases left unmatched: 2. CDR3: CASSLQGVNTEAFF. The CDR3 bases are TGTGCCAGCAGCTTACAGGGGGTAAACACTGAAGCTTTCTTT. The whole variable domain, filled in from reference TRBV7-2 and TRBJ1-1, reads GAGVSQSPSNKVTEKGKDVELRCDPISGHTALYWYRQSLGQGLEFLIYFQGNSAPDKSGLPSDRFSAERTGGSVSTLTIQRTQQEDSAVYLCASSLQGVNTEAFFGQGTRLTVV.

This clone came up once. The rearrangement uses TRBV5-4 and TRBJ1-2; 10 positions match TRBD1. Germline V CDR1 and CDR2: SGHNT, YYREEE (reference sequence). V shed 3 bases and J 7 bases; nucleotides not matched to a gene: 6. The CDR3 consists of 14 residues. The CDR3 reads CASSSRQGATGYTF. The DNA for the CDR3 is TGTGCCAGCAGCTCGAGACAGGGGGCGACTGGCTACACCTTC.

This CDR3 reads CASRPPRGPYNEQFF. The DNA for the CDR3 is TGCGCCAGCCGCCCGCCCAGGGGGCCCTACAATGAGCAGTTCTTC. V gene TRBV5-1 combines with J gene TRBJ2-1, with 8 positions matching TRBD1. The CDR3 consists of 15 residues. Per the germline V gene, CDR1 is SGHRS and CDR2 is YFSETQ. V was pared by 7 bases and J by 2 bases, with 8 bases of the junction left unmatched. Combining the CDR3 with reference TRBV5-1 and TRBJ2-1 gives the whole variable domain KAGVTQTPRYLIKTRGQQVTLSCSPISGHRSVSWYQQTPGQGLQFLFEYFSETQRNKGNFPGRFSGRQFSNSRSEMNVSTLELGDSALYLCASRPPRGPYNEQFFGPGTRLTVL.

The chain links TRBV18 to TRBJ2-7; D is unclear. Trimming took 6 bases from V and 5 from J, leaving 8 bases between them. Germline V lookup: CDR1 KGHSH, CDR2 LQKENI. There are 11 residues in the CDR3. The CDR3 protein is CASSPGDEQYV. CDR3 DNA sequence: TGTGCCAGCTCCCCAGGAGACGAGCAGTACGTC.

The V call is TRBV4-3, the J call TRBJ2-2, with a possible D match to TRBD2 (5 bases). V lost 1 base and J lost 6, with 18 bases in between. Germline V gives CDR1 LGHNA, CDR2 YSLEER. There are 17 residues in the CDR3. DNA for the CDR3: TGCGCCAGCAGCCAAGCCCTTATCAGGACTGCCGCCGGGGAGCTGTTTTTT. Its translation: CASSQALIRTAAGELFF.

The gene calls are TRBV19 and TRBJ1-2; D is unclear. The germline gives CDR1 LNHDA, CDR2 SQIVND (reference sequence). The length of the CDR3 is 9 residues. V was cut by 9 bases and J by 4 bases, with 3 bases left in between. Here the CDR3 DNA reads TGTGCCAGCATCTATGGCTACACCTTC. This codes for CASIYGYTF.

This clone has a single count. The CDR3 coding sequence is TGTGCCAGCAGCTTGGTTTCCGGGACAGCTAACTATGGCTACACCTTC. Translating gives CASSLVSGTANYGYTF. The chain is built from TRBV5-6 and TRBJ1-2, with 7 bases lining up with TRBD1. Trimming took 0 bases from V and 0 from J; bases not matched to a gene: 5. The CDR3 is 16 residues long. Per the germline V gene, CDR1 is SGHDT and CDR2 is YYEEEE.

The CDR3 protein is CASSRGQFPNQPQHF. In nucleotides, the CDR3 is TGTGCCAGCAGCCGTGGACAATTCCCAAATCAGCCCCAGCATTTT. The chain has TRBV7-9 and TRBJ1-5; TRBD1 might be the D (5 bases). Germline CDR1 reads SEHNR; CDR2 reads FQNEAQ (reference sequence). The CDR3 covers 15 residues. V was trimmed by 5 bases and J by 4 bases, leaving 15 bases between them.

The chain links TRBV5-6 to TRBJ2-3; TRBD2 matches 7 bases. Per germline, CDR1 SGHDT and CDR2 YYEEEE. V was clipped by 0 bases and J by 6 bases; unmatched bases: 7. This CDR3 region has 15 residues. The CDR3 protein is CASSLAPTGGDTQYF. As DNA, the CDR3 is TGTGCCAGCAGCTTGGCCCCAACGGGGGGTGATACGCAGTATTTT.

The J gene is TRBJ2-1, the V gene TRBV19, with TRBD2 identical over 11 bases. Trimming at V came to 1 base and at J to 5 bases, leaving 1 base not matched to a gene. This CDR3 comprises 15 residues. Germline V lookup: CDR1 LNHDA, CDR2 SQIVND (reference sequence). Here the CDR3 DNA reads TGTGCCAGTAGTATAGTAGCGGGGGGGAACAATGAGCAGTTCTTC. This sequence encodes CASSIVAGGNNEQFF.

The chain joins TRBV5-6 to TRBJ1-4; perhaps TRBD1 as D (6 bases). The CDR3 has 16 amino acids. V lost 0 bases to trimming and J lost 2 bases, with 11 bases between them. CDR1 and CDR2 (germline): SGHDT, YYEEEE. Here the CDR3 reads CASSLEGGTTNEKLFF. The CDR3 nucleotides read TGTGCCAGCAGCTTGGAGGGGGGGACGACTAATGAAAAACTGTTTTTT.

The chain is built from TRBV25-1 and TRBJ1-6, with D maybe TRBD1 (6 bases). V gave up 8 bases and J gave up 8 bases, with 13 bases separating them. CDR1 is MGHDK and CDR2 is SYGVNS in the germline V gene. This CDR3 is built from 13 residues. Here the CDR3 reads CASRTQGDSPLHF. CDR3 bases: TGTGCCAGCCGAACACAGGGAGATTCACCCCTCCACTTT.